This T cell receptor beta chain was identified during a study of memory CD4+ T cells and cytomegalovirus serostatus. Whole-study results and caveats: A US-trained random forest predicted CMV serostatus with median AUC 0.91. Suggested: most of the CMV-linked TCR signature lies in CD4+ memory cells.

Details on this clone: Antigen unknown.

The repertoire was sequenced with immunoSEQ multiplex PCR; TCRdb's copy has only in-frame clones and lacks some. The table has roughly 60,000 clones, 77% seen once. The CDR3 length is 12 residues. Germline CDR1 reads WSHSY; CDR2 reads SAAADI. V lost 6 bases and J 6 bases, leaving 12 bases between the germline ends. The sort gate was single viable CD3+CD4+CD8-CD45RO+ cells for memory CD4+ T cells. Sequencing was performed on memory CD4+ T cells from blood. The clonotype comes from an adult in good health and CMV-seronegative. The chain is built from TRBV10-2 and TRBJ2-7, with D possibly TRBD2 on 6 matching bases. The CDR3 nucleotides are TGCGCCAGCAGGGGGGACTGGAGCGAGCAGTACTTC. Residues: CASRGDWSEQYF.